Reported below is one T cell receptor (beta chain). This clone was seen at least ten times. The antigen it recognizes is unknown. The input lacks base qualities; no much larger clone sits a single base away. Using the deep immunoSEQ assay, TCR CDR3 regions were amplified from genomic DNA by multiplex PCR. Genomic DNA extracted from each cell subset was distributed evenly over all wells of several immunoSEQ 96-well plates, and each plate served as one replicate. For sorted subsets, each replicate PCR was loaded with around 200 ng genomic DNA, equivalent to 30,000 or so T cell genomes. The purified libraries were quantified using a Qubit 3.0 fluorometer, sized with a Bioanalyzer 2100, and then quantified again using the KAPA Library Quantification kit. Each immunoSEQ 96-well plate was sequenced on its own single-read 150-cycle Illumina NextSeq 550 flow cell. Turning to the authors' computational methods: The immunoSEQ output contained only junctional sequences without quality scores, so filtering could not match that applied to full-length reads. To assign V/J genes and CDR3, sequences were annotated using PyIR, a Python wrapper for IgBLAST v1.9, with IMGT germline references. Reads were filtered out if the reads had weak V/J assignments (E-value above 1e-6), no CDR3, stop codons, out-of-frame junctions, or ambiguous translated residues. A V3J clonotype was defined by an identical inferred V gene, J gene, and CDR3 amino acid sequence. The percentage overlap between two repertoires was calculated by dividing the number of shared unique clonotypes by the size of the smaller repertoire. Richness of each repertoire was evaluated using RTK rarefaction, the Chao1 estimator, and Recon v2.1 estimates of unobserved clonotypes. Generation probabilities for all TCRbeta clonotypes obtained by the gDNA method from several donors were computed using OLGA. TCRdb's version of the immuneACCESS table is confined to in-frame rearrangements and falls short of the full clone set. An unresolved V gene accounts for under half of the shortfall where checked; the remainder is of unknown origin. The V and J calls and the clone size are those of that table, but D and trimming were determined from the DNA. The sample contains approximately 1.1 million clones, around 78% of them found a single time. The ten biggest clones cover about 0.52% of the sample.

Reading from cysteine to phenylalanine, the CDR3 counts 14 amino acids. Only the CDR3 region is kept as DNA, spanning 42 bases read in frame from base 1. Germline trimming amounts to 6 bases on V and 5 bases on J, with 10 as the count of junction bases outside the gene matches. The germline V gene sets CDR1 to SGHTA and CDR2 to FQGNSA. These data originate in a study of shared clonotypes between healthy human individuals (TCRdb year 2020). About the investigation overall: The cohort included three men and a couple of women between 18 and 49 years of age. For each donor, CD4 naive and CD4 memory were each run on three plates, CD8 naive on two plates, and CD8 memory on one plate. Blood TCR repertoires of five healthy adults were deeply sequenced to estimate repertoire size and the extent of clonotype sharing between individuals. Libraries were prepared and TCR repertoires were sequenced by different laboratories using diverse techniques, in order to increase sequencing depth and limit assay-specific biases. Each donor's leukapheresis produced roughly between roughly 0.9 and 9 billion PBMCs.

The donors were healthy, HIV-negative adults with no recently reported acute infections or vaccinations. Only Caucasian adults living in Nashville, Tennessee, USA were represented among the donors. CD4+ T cells were enriched by magnetic negative selection; naive cells were then positively selected on CD45RA, and the negative fraction formed the memory subset. Blood was obtained by leukapheresis, after which PBMCs were separated by Ficoll-Histopaque density gradient centrifugation and cryopreserved in liquid nitrogen vapor phase. Analytical flow cytometry was used to check the purity and quantity of every magnetically sorted T cell population. From each sorted fraction, genomic DNA was isolated and quantified by UV absorbance on a Nanodrop 2000c. Paper-wide results and their limitations: Based on pairwise subsampling, the degree of clonotype sharing among donors was expected to be affected by sequencing depth. Sampling was restricted to blood, and TCR repertoires in tissue are likely to differ from TCR repertoires in blood. Higher generation probabilities were observed for clonotypes shared by all four sorted-subset donors than for non-shared clonotypes. Even with the large sequencing depth, rarefaction of the sorted-subset datasets indicated that sequencing was incomplete. Estimated clonotype richness was generally larger for naive than for memory subsets. Roughly 5% of naive CD4, 3.5% of naive CD8, about 2.1% of memory CD4, and less than 0.45% of memory CD8 clonotypes were shared across several donors. Because the study included a small number of donors, the genetic and exposure-history diversity represented was limited.

The sample taken for sequencing was memory CD4+ T cells from PBMCs. The sample's cell subset or site label is to be understood as: CD45RA-negative fraction. In this chain, TRBV7-2 is recombined with TRBJ2-7, with 7 bases in between that match TRBD1. The TCR originated in a man aged 18 to 35 in good health. Some clones in this sample may be carry-over from other donors' samples. The DNA sequence is TGTGCCAGCAGTCAACAGGGGTTCCTCAACGAGCAGTACTTC. Its protein product is CASSQQGFLNEQYF.